Each of the 9 T cell receptor beta chains below was sequenced from the same sample in a study of glioma-infiltrating T cells. Amplification of TCR alpha and beta CDR3 regions from RNA used iRepertoire nested multiplex PCR. Each CDR3 protein is one row after TCRdb ran MiXCR on the multiplex PCR reads. The sample yields about 130,000 distinct CDR3 sequences, about 23% seen once. The sequencing input was glioma tissue, nonneoplastic brain tissue, or PBMCs (not recorded which). The receptor source for this set is a human donor with low-grade glioma or glioblastoma, undergoing nonglioma brain surgery, or in good health (not recorded which).

In its sample, this clonotype was seen many times. The rearrangement joins TRBV7-9 to TRBJ2-1; 13 bases align to TRBD2. This CDR3 comprises 15 residues. The trim removed 5 bases at V and 6 bases at J, leaving 4 bases unmatched. Germline V gene lookup returns CDR1 SEHNR and CDR2 FQNEAQ (reference sequence). In nucleotides, the CDR3 is TGTGCCAGCAGCAAAGGACTAGCGGGAGTCAATGAGCAGTTCTTC. Residues: CASSKGLAGVNEQFF.

This clonotype has a count of ten or more. The V and J genes are TRBV20-1 and TRBJ1-2; TRBD1 is a possible D gene (5 bases). The CDR3 contains 11 residues. The germline V gene has CDR1 DFQATT and CDR2 SNEGSKA (reference sequence). V was trimmed by 6 bases and J by 7 bases, leaving 12 bases between them. The CDR3 region has the DNA TGCAGTGCCACCGACGGGGGTGGCTACACCTTC. Its translation is CSATDGGGYTF.

This chain connects TRBV10-3 to TRBJ2-5, with 14 bases identical to TRBD2. Germline CDR1 and CDR2: ENHRY and SYGVKD. CDR3 length: 19 residues. The V gene end was trimmed by 0 bases and the J gene end by 5 bases; junction bases not matched to a gene: 11. DNA for the CDR3: TGTGCCATCAGTGAGTCTGGGACTAGCGGGAGATTCGCCCGCGAGACCCAGTACTTC. It yields the protein CAISESGTSGRFARETQYF.

As concerns this clonotype: One end of the junction is discordant with germline, which a read error may explain. The rearrangement links TRBV12-3 or TRBV12-4 to TRBJ2-1; tentative D call: TRBD2 (7 bases). The CDR3 extends over 12 amino acids. CDR3 amino acids: CASGEGGNERFF. The CDR3 nucleotides are TGTGCCAGCGGGGAGGGGGGGAATGAGCGGTTCTTC.

For this clonotype: A much larger clone sits a single nucleotide away, making a read error possible. The V gene is TRBV2, the J gene TRBJ2-5; weak D call: TRBD2 (5 bases). The CDR3 has 13 amino acids. The V gene lost 4 bases and the J gene lost 7 bases, with 13 bases spanning the gap. Germline V gives CDR1 SNHLY, CDR2 FYNNEI. The CDR3 sequence is CASSVGLRGTQYF. The DNA of the CDR3 is TGTGCCAGCAGTGTTGGCCTCCGGGGGACCCAGTACTTC.

This clonotype was found many times. The chain has TRBV12-3 or TRBV12-4 and TRBJ1-1; D perhaps matches TRBD1 (5 bases). The V gene lost 6 bases and the J gene lost 10 bases, with 15 bases spanning the gap. CDR3 length equals 12 residues. CDR3 nucleotide sequence: TGTGCCAGCAGGCCTGGGGGAGGAGGAGCTTTCTTT. Protein sequence: CASRPGGGGAFF.

In this sample, this clonotype turned up many times. The chain links TRBV7-6 to TRBJ2-1, with TRBD2 matching 13 bases. The CDR3 length is 15 residues. Germline trimming cut 4 bases from V and 7 bases from J; bases unmatched to any gene: 4. CDR1 and CDR2 (germline): SGHVS, FNYEAQ. The CDR3 sequence is CASSSGTSGMNEQFF. CDR3 in DNA: TGTGCCAGCAGCTCCGGGACTAGCGGGATGAATGAGCAGTTCTTC. Full variable domain (rest looked up from reference TRBV7-6 and TRBJ2-1): GAGVSQSPRYKVTKRGQDVALRCDPISGHVSLYWYRQALGQGPEFLTYFNYEAQQDKSGLPNDRFSAERPEGSISTLTIQRTEQRDSAMYRCASSSGTSGMNEQFFGPGTRLTVL.

J is TRBJ2-7 and V is TRBV30, with a possible D match to TRBD2 (6 bases). Germline V gene lookup returns CDR1 GTSNPN and CDR2 SVGIG (reference sequence). Trimming stripped 3 bases from V and 3 bases from J, with 15 bases between. The CDR3 runs to 14 residues. The CDR3 spells CAWRGSGSFYEQYF. The CDR3 DNA sequence: TGTGCCTGGAGGGGTAGCGGATCCTTCTACGAGCAGTACTTC.

Regarding this clonotype: A read error may account for a junction end that differs from germline. This chain connects TRBV7-9 to TRBJ2-1, with TRBD2 matching 9 bases. The CDR3 length is 14 residues. Looked up from germline, CDR1 is SEHNR and CDR2 is FQNEAQ (reference sequence). The CDR3 coding sequence is TGTGCCAGCAGCTCTAGCGGGACGGGCAATGAGAAGTTCTTC. Protein product: CASSSSGTGNEKFF.